These 17 T cell receptor beta chains share one sample of origin, sequenced in a study of blood T cell repertoires in COVID-19. Produced via immunoSEQ multiplex PCR; TCRdb's table is partial and in-frame only. This repertoire shows approximately 440,000 clones, 88% found once; its top ten account for roughly 12%. The sample comprised peripheral blood. The receptors were gathered from a woman aged 50 to 60 with COVID-19, enrolled during active disease.

The chain couples TRBV11-2 to TRBJ2-7; tentatively, D is TRBD2 (6 bases). CDR3 length equals 16 residues. In germline, CDR1 is SGHAT, CDR2 FQNNGV. The V and J ends lost 5 bases and 5 bases respectively, with 22 bases between them. The CDR3 sequence: CASSPVGGTLRDEQYF. The CDR3 nucleotides are TGTGCCAGCAGCCCGGTTGGGGGGACCCTTCGGGACGAGCAGTACTTC. Full variable domain (outside the CDR3, taken from reference TRBV11-2 and TRBJ2-7): EAGVAQSPRYKIIEKRQSVAFWCNPISGHATLYWYQQILGQGPKLLIQFQNNGVVDDSQLPKDRFSAERLKGVDSTLKIQPAKLEDSAVYLCASSPVGGTLRDEQYFGPGTRLTVT.

V gene TRBV30 combines with J gene TRBJ2-2; TRBD1 aligns across 9 bases. This CDR3 is 14 amino acids long. Germline assignment: CDR1 GTSNPN and CDR2 SVGIG (reference sequence). Trimming removed 3 bases from V and 5 bases from J; junction bases left unmatched: 4. The CDR3 is CAWRDRGGTGELFF. CDR3 bases: TGTGCCTGGAGGGACAGGGGAGGGACCGGGGAGCTGTTTTTT.

This chain connects TRBV28 to TRBJ2-1; 10 nucleotides agree with TRBD2. CDR1 and CDR2 from the germline V gene are MDHEN and SYDVKM. This CDR3 region has 13 residues. CDR3 sequence (DNA): TGTGCTTTATCAGCGGGGGGGAACAATGAGCAGTTCTTC. It codes for CALSAGGNNEQFF.

The chain couples TRBV28 to TRBJ1-6, with D uncertain. Trimming cost V 11 bases and J 8 bases, with 22 bases left between them. From germline, CDR1 is MDHEN and CDR2 SYDVKM. This CDR3 spans 15 amino acids. CDR3 amino acids: CAGRKTALRDSPLHF. CDR3 nucleotides: TGTGCCGGGAGAAAGACGGCACTAAGGGATTCACCCCTCCACTTT.

The V and J genes are TRBV28 and TRBJ1-5; TRBD1 is a possible D gene (5 bases). Germline loops: CDR1 MDHEN, CDR2 SYDVKM. The CDR3 runs 14 residues. The ends were cut back, 2 bases at V and 11 bases at J, with 16 bases in the middle. The CDR3 here is CASSLGQGYDAQHF. DNA for the CDR3: TGTGCCAGCAGTTTAGGGCAGGGATACGATGCCCAGCATTTT.

A word on this clone: Sequence at one end of the junction differs from germline and may be a read error. The rearrangement joins TRBV10-2 to TRBJ2-5, with TRBD2 matching 10 bases. The CDR3 has 11 residues. The germline V gene has CDR1 WSHSY and CDR2 SAAADI. As DNA, the CDR3 is TGCGCCAGCGCCCAGCGGGGGGGCCCAAACTTC. Protein sequence: CASAQRGGPNF.

The CDR3 loop reads CASSEQGEVKGHGETQYF. In DNA form, the CDR3 reads TGTGCCAGCAGTGAACAGGGGGAAGTGAAGGGGCACGGGGAGACCCAGTACTTC. The rearrangement joins TRBV6-1 to TRBJ2-5, with 7 nucleotides matching TRBD1. Germline assignment: CDR1 MNHNS and CDR2 SASEGT. V lost 2 bases, J lost 5 bases, and 17 bases stayed unmatched. The CDR3 extends over 18 amino acids.

This rearrangement joins TRBV30 to TRBJ1-2; 9 nucleotides match TRBD1. The length of the CDR3 is 16 residues. Germline values: CDR1 GTSNPN, CDR2 SVGIG (reference sequence). The V gene end was trimmed by 6 bases and the J gene end by 7 bases; junction bases not matched to a gene: 18. The CDR3 coding sequence is TGTGCCTGTTCTATCTCCCCCGGGACAGGGTTTGCTGGCTACACCTTC. Protein: CACSISPGTGFAGYTF.

This chain uses TRBV7-9 with TRBJ2-7; D gene ambiguous. From germline, CDR1 is SEHNR and CDR2 FQNEAQ (reference sequence). V was clipped by 5 bases and J by 2 bases, with 16 bases between them. The CDR3 spans 15 residues. CDR3 in DNA: TGTGCCAGCAGCCCTACCCCGCCCCGGGCCTACGAGCAGTACTTC. This encodes CASSPTPPRAYEQYF.

The chain has TRBV9 and TRBJ2-3; tentatively, D is TRBD2 (6 bases). Per the germline V gene, CDR1 is SGDLS and CDR2 is YYNGEE. Trimming took off 4 bases at V and 9 bases at J, with 15 bases between the two ends. The CDR3 loop spans 13 amino acids. CDR3 region: CASSPLGGGTQYF. The CDR3 region has the DNA TGTGCCAGCAGCCCGCTGGGGGGAGGAACGCAGTATTTT.

The rearrangement joins TRBV5-8 to TRBJ2-7; possibly TRBD2 for D (6 bases). Between the trimmed V and J ends, which lost 4 bases and 4 bases, there was a span of 18 bases. The germline V gene encodes CDR1 SGHTS and CDR2 YDEGEE. The CDR3 loop spans 15 amino acids. The chain's CDR3 is CASSPILASGYEQYF. In DNA, the CDR3 is TGTGCCAGCAGCCCAATACTAGCTTCTGGGTACGAGCAGTACTTC. The complete variable domain, with remaining parts taken from reference TRBV5-8 and TRBJ2-7, reads EAGVTQSPTHLIKTRGQQATLRCSPISGHTSVYWYQQALGLGLQFLLWYDEGEERNRGNFPPRFSGRQFPNYSSELNVNALELEDSALYLCASSPILASGYEQYFGPGTRLTVT.

The count of this clone is one. V usage is TRBV5-1 and J usage is TRBJ1-4; a weak D match, TRBD1 (5 bases). CDR3 length equals 14 residues. V shed 4 bases and J shed 8 bases, with 15 bases lying between them. Germline-derived CDR1 and CDR2 are SGHRS and YFSETQ. CDR3: CASSSEGAEEKLFF. DNA for the CDR3: TGCGCCAGCAGCAGCGAAGGGGCAGAGGAAAAACTGTTTTTT.

V usage is TRBV5-1 and J usage is TRBJ2-6; D is unresolved. The CDR3 contains 18 residues. Germline-derived CDR1 and CDR2 are SGHRS and YFSETQ. Trimming pared 1 base from V and 0 bases from J, leaving 14 bases between. CDR3 sequence reads: CASSLSSRPSSGANVLTF. The CDR3 DNA reads TGCGCCAGCAGCTTGAGCTCCAGGCCCTCCTCTGGGGCCAACGTCCTGACTTTC.

V usage is TRBV27 and J usage is TRBJ2-2; 8 positions match TRBD1. This CDR3 spans 14 amino acids. In germline, CDR1 is MNHEY, CDR2 SMNVEV (reference sequence). V was clipped by 7 bases and J by 5 bases; unmatched bases: 6. The CDR3 coding sequence is TGTGCCAGCACCCCAGGGGGCAGGACCGGGGAGCTGTTTTTT. It encodes CASTPGGRTGELFF.

This clone was counted between two and nine times. The chain combines TRBV2 with TRBJ2-7; 9 nucleotides match TRBD1. The CDR3 loop spans 11 amino acids. V shed 11 bases and J 2 bases; nucleotides not matched to a gene: 1. Germline V gives CDR1 SNHLY, CDR2 FYNNEI. This CDR3 reads CAGTGTYEQYF. The CDR3 coding sequence is TGTGCCGGGACAGGGACCTACGAGCAGTACTTC.

The V call is TRBV27, the J call TRBJ2-6; 7 nucleotides agree with TRBD1. This CDR3 comprises 17 residues. Germline trimming cut 7 bases from V and 1 base from J; bases unmatched to any gene: 10. CDR1 and CDR2 (germline): MNHEY, SMNVEV (reference sequence). CDR3 in amino acids: CASMRGRGQSGANVLTF. The CDR3 coding sequence is TGTGCCAGCATGAGGGGAAGGGGGCAATCTGGGGCCAACGTCCTGACTTTC.

This clone has just one count. This rearrangement joins TRBV2 to TRBJ1-4; 7 bases align to TRBD1. CDR3 length equals 16 residues. The junction had 12 bases not matched to a gene; V was cut back by 7 bases and J by 4 bases. CDR1 is SNHLY, CDR2 FYNNEI, per germline. This CDR3 reads CASKARLQGLNEKLFF. DNA of the CDR3: TGTGCCAGCAAAGCACGATTACAGGGGCTTAATGAAAAACTGTTTTTT. Filled out from reference TRBV2 and TRBJ1-4, the complete variable domain reads EPEVTQTPSHQVTQMGQEVILRCVPISNHLYFYWYRQILGQKVEFLVSFYNNEISEKSEIFDDQFSVERPDGSNFTLKIRSTKLEDSAMYFCASKARLQGLNEKLFFGSGTQLSVL.